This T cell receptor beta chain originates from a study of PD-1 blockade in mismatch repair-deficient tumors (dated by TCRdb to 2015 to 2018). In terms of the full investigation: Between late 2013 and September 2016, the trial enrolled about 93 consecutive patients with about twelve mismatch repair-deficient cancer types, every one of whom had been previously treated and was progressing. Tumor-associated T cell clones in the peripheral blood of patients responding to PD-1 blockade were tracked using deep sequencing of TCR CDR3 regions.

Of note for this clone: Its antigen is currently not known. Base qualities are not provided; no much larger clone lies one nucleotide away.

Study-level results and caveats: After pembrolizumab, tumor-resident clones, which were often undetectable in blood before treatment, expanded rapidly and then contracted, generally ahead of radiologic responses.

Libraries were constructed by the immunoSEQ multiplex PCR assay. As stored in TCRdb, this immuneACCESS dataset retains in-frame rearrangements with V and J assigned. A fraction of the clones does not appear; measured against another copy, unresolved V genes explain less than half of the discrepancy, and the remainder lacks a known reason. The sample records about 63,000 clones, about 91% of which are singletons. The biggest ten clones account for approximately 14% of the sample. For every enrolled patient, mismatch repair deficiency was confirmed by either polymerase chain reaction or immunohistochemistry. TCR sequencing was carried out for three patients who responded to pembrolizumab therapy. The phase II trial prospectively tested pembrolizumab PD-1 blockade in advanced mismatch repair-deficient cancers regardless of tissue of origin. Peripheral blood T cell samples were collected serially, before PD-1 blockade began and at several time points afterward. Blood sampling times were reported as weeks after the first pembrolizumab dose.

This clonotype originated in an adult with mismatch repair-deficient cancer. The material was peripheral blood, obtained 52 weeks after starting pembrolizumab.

The CDR3 here reads CASSLGSYEKLFF. The bases read TGTGCCAGCAGCCTTGGGTCTTATGAAAAACTGTTTTTT. The chain links TRBV14 with TRBJ1-4, with the D gene not clear enough to name. Trimming at the junction amounts to 4 bases on V and 6 bases on J, and the germline ends lie 9 bases apart. CDR1 and CDR2, looked up from the germline V gene, are SGHDN and FVKESK. The cysteine opens and the phenylalanine closes a CDR3 of 13 amino acids. Only the CDR3 DNA stays, 39 bases, in frame from base 1.